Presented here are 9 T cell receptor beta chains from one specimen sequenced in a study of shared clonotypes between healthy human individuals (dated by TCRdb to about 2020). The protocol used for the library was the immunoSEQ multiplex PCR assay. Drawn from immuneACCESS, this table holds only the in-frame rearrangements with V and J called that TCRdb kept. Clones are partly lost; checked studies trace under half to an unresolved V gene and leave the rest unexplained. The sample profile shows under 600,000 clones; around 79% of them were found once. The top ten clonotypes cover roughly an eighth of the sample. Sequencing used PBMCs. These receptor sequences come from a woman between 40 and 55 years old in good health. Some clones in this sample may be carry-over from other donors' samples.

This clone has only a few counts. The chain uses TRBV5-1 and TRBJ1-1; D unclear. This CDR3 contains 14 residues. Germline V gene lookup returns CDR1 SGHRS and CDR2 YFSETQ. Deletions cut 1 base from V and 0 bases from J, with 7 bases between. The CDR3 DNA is TGCGCCAGCAGCTTGAACGGGATGAACACTGAAGCTTTCTTT. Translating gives CASSLNGMNTEAFF.

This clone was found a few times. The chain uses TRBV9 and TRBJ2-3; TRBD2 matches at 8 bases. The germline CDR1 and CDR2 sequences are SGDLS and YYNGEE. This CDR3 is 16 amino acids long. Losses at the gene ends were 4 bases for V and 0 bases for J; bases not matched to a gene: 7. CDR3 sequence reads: CASSFRTSQSTDTQYF. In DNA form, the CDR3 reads TGTGCCAGCAGCTTTCGGACTAGCCAGAGCACAGATACGCAGTATTTT.

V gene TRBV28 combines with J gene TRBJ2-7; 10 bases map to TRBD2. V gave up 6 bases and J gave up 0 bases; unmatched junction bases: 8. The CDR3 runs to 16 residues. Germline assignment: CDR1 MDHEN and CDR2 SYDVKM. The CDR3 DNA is TGTGCCAGCAGCCTTAGTAGCGGGAGGCCCTCCTACGAGCAGTACTTC. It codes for CASSLSSGRPSYEQYF.

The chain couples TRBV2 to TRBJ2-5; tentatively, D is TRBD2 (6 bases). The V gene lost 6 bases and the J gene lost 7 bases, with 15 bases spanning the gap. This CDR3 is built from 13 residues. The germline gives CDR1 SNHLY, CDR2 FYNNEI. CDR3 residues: CASSGPSGGTQYF. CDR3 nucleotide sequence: TGTGCCAGCAGCGGCCCCTCCGGGGGGACCCAGTACTTC.

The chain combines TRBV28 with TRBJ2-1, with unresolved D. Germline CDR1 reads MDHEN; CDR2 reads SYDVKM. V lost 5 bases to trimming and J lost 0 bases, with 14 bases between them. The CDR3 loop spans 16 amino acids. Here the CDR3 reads CASSLSLSSSYNEQFF. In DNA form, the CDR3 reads TGTGCCAGCAGTCTAAGTTTATCTAGCTCCTACAATGAGCAGTTCTTC.

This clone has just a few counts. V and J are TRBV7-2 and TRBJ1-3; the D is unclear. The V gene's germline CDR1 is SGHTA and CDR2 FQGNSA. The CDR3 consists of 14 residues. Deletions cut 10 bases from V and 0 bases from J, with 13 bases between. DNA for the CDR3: TGTGCCACCTCATCGGCCGGCTCTGGAAACACCATATATTTT. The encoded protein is CATSSAGSGNTIYF.

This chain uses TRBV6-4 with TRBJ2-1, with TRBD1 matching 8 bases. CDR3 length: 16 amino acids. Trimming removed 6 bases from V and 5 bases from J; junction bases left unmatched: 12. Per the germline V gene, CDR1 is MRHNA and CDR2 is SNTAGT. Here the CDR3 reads CASSQRTGLYNNEQFF. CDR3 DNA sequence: TGTGCCAGCAGCCAGCGGACAGGGTTGTATAACAATGAGCAGTTCTTC.

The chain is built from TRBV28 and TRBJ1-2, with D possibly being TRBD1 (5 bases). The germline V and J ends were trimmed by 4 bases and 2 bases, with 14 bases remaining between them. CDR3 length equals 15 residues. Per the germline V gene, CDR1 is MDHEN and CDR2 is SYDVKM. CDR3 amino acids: CASSSPKRGNYGYTF. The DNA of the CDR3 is TGTGCCAGCAGTTCGCCTAAGAGGGGAAACTATGGCTACACCTTC.

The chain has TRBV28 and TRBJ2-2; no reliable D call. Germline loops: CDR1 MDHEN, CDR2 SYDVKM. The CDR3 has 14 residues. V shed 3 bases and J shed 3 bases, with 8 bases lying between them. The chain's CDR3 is CASSLGSDTGELFF. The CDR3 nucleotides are TGTGCCAGCAGTTTGGGGTCTGACACCGGGGAGCTGTTTTTT.